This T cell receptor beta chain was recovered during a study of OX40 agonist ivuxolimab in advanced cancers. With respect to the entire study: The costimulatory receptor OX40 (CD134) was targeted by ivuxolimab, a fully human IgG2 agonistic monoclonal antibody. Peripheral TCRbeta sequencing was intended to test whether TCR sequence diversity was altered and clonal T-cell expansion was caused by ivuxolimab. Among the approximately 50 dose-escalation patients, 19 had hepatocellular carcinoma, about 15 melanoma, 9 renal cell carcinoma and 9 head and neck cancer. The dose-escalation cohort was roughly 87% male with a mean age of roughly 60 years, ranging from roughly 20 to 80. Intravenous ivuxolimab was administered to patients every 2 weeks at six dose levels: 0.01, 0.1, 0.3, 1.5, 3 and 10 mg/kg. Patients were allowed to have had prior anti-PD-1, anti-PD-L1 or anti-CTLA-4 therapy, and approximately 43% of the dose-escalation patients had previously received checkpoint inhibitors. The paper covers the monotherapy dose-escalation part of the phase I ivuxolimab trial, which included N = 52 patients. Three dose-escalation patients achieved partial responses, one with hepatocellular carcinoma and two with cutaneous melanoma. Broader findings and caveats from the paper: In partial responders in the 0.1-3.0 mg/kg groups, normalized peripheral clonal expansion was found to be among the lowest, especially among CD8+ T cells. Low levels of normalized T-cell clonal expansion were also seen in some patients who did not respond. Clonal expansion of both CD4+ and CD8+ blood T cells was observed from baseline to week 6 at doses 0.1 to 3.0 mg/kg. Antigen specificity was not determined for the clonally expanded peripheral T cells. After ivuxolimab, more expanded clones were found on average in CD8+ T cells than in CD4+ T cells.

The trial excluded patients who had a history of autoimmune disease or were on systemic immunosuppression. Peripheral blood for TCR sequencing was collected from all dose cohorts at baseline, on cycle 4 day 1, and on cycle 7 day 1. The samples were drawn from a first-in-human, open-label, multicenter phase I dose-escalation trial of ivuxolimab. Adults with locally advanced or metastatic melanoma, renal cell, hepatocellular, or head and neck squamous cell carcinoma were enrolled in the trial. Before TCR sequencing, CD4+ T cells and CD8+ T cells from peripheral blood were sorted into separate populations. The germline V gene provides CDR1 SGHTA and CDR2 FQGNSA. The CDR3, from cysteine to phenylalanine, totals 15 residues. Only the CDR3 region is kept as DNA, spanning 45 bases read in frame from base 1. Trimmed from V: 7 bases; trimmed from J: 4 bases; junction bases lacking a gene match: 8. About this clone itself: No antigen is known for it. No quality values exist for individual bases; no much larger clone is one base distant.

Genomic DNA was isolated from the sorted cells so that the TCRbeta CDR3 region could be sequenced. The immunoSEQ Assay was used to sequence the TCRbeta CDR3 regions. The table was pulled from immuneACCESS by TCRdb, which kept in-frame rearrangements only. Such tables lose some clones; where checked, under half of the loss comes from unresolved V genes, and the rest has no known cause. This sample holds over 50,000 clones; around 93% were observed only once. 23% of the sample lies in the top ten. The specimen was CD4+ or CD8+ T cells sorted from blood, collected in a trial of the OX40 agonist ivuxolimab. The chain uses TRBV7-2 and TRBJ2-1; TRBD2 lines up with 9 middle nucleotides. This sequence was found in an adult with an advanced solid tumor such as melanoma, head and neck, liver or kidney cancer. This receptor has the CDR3 CASTKRGALYNEQFF. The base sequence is TGTGCCAGCACCAAGCGGGGGGCTCTTTACAATGAGCAGTTCTTC.